This T cell receptor beta chain comes out of a study of PD-L1 blockade in urothelial cancer. Turning to the study itself: Each participant's history included 0 to 3 prior chemotherapy regimens. Once treatment had started, blood was analyzed at 3 weeks (second dose) and again at 6 weeks. Median T cell yield per blood sample was over 130,000 cells.

This sample's time point: pretreatment peripheral blood. Patients suffered from locally advanced or metastatic urothelial carcinoma. Only in-frame clones appear in the TCRdb table, and some are missing; sequencing was by immunoSEQ multiplex PCR. This sample has tens of thousands of clones, with around 87% found just once. This sequence was found in a man aged 55 to 70 with urothelial cancer. The starting material was PBMCs, obtained around atezolizumab (anti-PD-L1) treatment.

This CDR3 is CASSDIAGGSGAQYF. The CDR3 DNA sequence: TGTGCCAGCAGCGACATAGCGGGGGGCAGTGGAGCGCAGTATTTT. The gene calls are TRBV9 and TRBJ2-3, with 10 bases matching TRBD2. Per the germline V gene, CDR1 is SGDLS and CDR2 is YYNGEE. Trimming took 3 bases from V and 10 from J; bases not matched to a gene: 11. The CDR3 length is 15 residues.